This TCR beta chain appears in the sequencing data of a study of blood T cell repertoires in COVID-19 (TCRdb year 2020). Background on the whole study: The collaborator samples originated in the United States, Italy and Spain and spanned the acute and convalescent phases of COVID-19. The material from the prospective study consisted of cDNA or gDNA derived from T cells, B-cell-depleted T cells, or PBMCs. Subjects who had been exposed to COVID-19, were actively infected with it, or had recovered from it provided the deeply sampled blood TCRbeta repertoires that made up the dataset. The repertoires were released in a freely available public database meant as a resource for research on the immune response to SARS-CoV-2. Samples came from the ongoing ImmuneRACE study (first 160 participants) plus 1,254 subjects from 6 global collaborators. Nearly every sample came with metadata listing a de-identified subject ID, COVID-19 status, age in years and sex. Where HLA class I and class II types were available, the types were taken from metadata supplied by the sample provider, not from assay-based typing.

From V the trimming removes 6 bases and from J it removes 8 bases, while the gene matches leave 2 bases of the junction unaccounted for. CDR3 length: 11 amino acids, cysteine to phenylalanine. CDR3 DNA is the only sequence kept; it has 33 bases, read in frame from the first base. Results and caveats for the whole study, not just this receptor: How much clinical and demographic metadata was included differed by source and by participant, and the metadata was provided uncurated.

TCRbeta CDR3 regions were amplified from genomic DNA by means of the immunoSEQ Assay, a bias-controlled multiplex PCR. On the study's bioinformatics: The number of nucleated cells in each sample was estimated from the amplification of reference gene primers within the assay. To quantify the absolute abundance of each unique TCRbeta CDR3 rearrangement, sequence reads were collapsed and filtered. Productive Simpson clonality was computed per sample as the square root of Simpson's diversity index over productive rearrangements. Held by TCRdb, this immuneACCESS table contains in-frame sequences only and omits some clones. Under half of the omission traces to an unresolved V gene where checked; the cause of the rest is unknown. V and J calls and clone size come straight from that table; D and trimming were deduced from the DNA. For this sample the table gives around 500,000 clones, of which approximately 88% were detected only once. Of the sample, 1.8% is held by the ten largest clones.

A remark on this clone: What this receptor recognizes is not known. No much larger clone exists at a distance of one base, and base qualities are not known.

Participants in the prospective study were enrolled through a virtual design, were aged about 18 to 89 years, and lived in 24 United States geographic areas. Cohort assignment in the prospective study relied on participant-reported clinical history from a screening survey and a study questionnaire. For ImmuneRACE Cohort 3, a participant was defined as recovered based on two consecutive negative NP/OP PCR tests, clearance by a healthcare professional, or resolution of symptoms. In the prospective study, whole blood, serum and a nasopharyngeal or oropharyngeal swab were collected from each participant by mobile phlebotomists. Participants in the prospective study had the option to provide additional blood draws and questionnaires over a roughly 2-month period. Prospective study blood samples were shipped either frozen or at room temperature before DNA extraction.

The sequence was obtained from a woman in her thirties or forties who had recovered from COVID-19. Recombination connected TRBV12-3 or TRBV12-4 to TRBJ1-1, and TRBD1 aligns with 8 junction nucleotides. Sequenced sample: PBMCs or T cells enriched from blood (not recorded which). The CDR3 corresponds to CASRRTGEAFF. The bases read TGTGCCAGCAGAAGGACAGGGGAAGCTTTCTTT.